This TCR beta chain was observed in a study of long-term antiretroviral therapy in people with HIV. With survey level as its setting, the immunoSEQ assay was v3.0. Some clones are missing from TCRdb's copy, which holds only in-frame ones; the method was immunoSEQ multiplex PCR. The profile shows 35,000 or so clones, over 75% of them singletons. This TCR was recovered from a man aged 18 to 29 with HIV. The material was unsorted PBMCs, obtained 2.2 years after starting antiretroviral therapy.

In DNA form, the CDR3 reads TGCGCCAGCAGCCAAGAGGGGGGGCTCGGCTCTGGGGCCAACGTCCTGACTTTC. This encodes CASSQEGGLGSGANVLTF. The V call is TRBV4-3, the J call TRBJ2-6; D may be TRBD2 (7 bases). The germline gives CDR1 LGHNA, CDR2 YSLEER. This CDR3 is built from 18 residues. V was trimmed by 0 bases and J by 0 bases, leaving 12 bases between them.